This T cell receptor beta chain was sequenced in a study of CD8 T cells in Susac syndrome (dated by TCRdb to the late 2010s). In the study overall: Repertoire sequencing was used to test whether CD8+ T cell activation and differentiation in Susac syndrome was antigen driven. General study outcomes and caveats: The number of individuals in the TCR sequencing and HLA analysis was recognized as being relatively small.

RNA was extracted using the RNeasy kit, and about 0.5 to 1 ug of the RNA was reverse transcribed with random hexamers. The immunoSEQ multiplex PCR assay, covering 54 Vbeta and 13 Jbeta segments, was used to amplify TCR beta CDR3 regions. PCR amplification bias was corrected by using a synthetic template baseline for primer optimization and computational correction. Concerning the study's data processing: Only productive sequences were kept, with reads annotated to V, D and J genes according to IMGT and analyzed in immunoSEQ Analyzer. Clonality was calculated as one minus the Shannon entropy normalized by log2 of the number of productive unique sequences. For each patient and control, public and private clones were evaluated among the 100 most prevalent clones. Susac-specific clones were defined as absent from healthy and MS cohorts, about 1,000 published viral clones and other ImmuneACCESS disease sequences. Using fastp at Q25 and MiXCR, TCRdb reprocessed the public reads and kept productive beta chains. For every CDR3 protein sequence, its rows merge into one entry that carries the most common genes and DNA. The V and J calls were determined by TCRdb, not by the authors. Across this sample there are 250,000 or so distinct CDR3 sequences, with 90% to 95% seen only once. The ten top clones hold 0.07% to 0.09% of the sample.

Peripheral blood CD8+ and CD4+ T cells from healthy donors, Susac syndrome patients and multiple sclerosis patients were profiled by high-throughput TCR beta sequencing. Treatment-naive patients with stable or active relapsing-remitting disease fulfilling revised McDonald criteria were used as multiple sclerosis controls. Bulk CD8+ and CD4+ T cells were purified magnetically by negative isolation, whereas CD8+ TEMRA cells were enriched by FACS. Blood was collected in EDTA tubes and processed within 24 hours, with PBMCs isolated through density gradient centrifugation. PBMCs intended for TCR sequencing were cryopreserved in liquid nitrogen and thawed later in a water bath at 37 degrees C. The sorted or isolated CD4+, CD8+ and CD8+ TEMRA cells had a purity of 90% or higher. The germline V gene (reference sequence) supplies CDR1 WNHNN and CDR2 SYGVQD. The CDR3 numbers 13 residues from cysteine through phenylalanine. The only DNA kept is the CDR3, 39 bases in frame from the first base. V is pared back by 2 bases and J by 8 bases, with 7 bases lying between the germline termini.

This clonotype is a singleton in its sample. No antigen is known for it. No much larger clonotype is one base removed from it; base qualities were not supplied. Support from one read is weak. This TCR derives from a human donor with multiple sclerosis. The sample was CD4+ T cells from PBMCs. This chain joins TRBV10-1 to TRBJ1-6; D gene: possibly TRBD1, on 6 matching bases. The DNA is as follows: TGCGCCAGCAGTGAGGACAGGTATTCACCCCTCCACTTT. This sequence encodes CASSEDRYSPLHF.